This T cell receptor beta chain was identified in a study of molecular identifiers for immune sequencing clone quantification. TCRdb re-analysed the PCR reads in MiXCR, keeping a single row per CDR3 protein. Here the sample spans fewer than 350,000 distinct CDR3 sequences, roughly 24% being singletons. In the case of this clonotype: Its antigen is still unknown.

The CDR3 has 14 residues. From germline, CDR1 is SEHNR and CDR2 FQNEAQ (reference sequence). Trimming left V 5 bases short and J 6 bases short, with 13 bases between. Points from the study as a whole: Barcodes shared by identical TCR molecules could lead to underestimated sizes of highly expanded clones.

The material sequenced was naive CD8+ T cells from blood, with Jurkat cell RNA spiked in. Subset indicated: FACS-sorted CD8+CD4-CCR7+CD45RA+ naive T cells. The receptor's source is a human donor in good health. Some libraries in this study had Jurkat cell RNA spiked in. The gene calls are TRBV7-9 and TRBJ2-2; D gene ambiguous. The CDR3 DNA reads as TGTGCCAGCAGCGCGGATGGGTCCCCCGGGGAGCTGTTTTTT. Amino acids: CASSADGSPGELFF.